Listed below are T cell receptor beta chains from one sample, sequenced in a study of monozygotic twins with inflammatory bowel disease. Reanalyzing the 5' RACE reads, TCRdb keeps one entry per CDR3 protein, without DNA. This table holds 190,000 or so distinct CDR3 sequences. Sequenced input: blood. Receptors originate from a human donor with ulcerative colitis or Crohn's disease, or a healthy co-twin of an affected twin (not recorded which). CDR3s include the opening cysteine and the closing phenylalanine or tryptophan.

>TRBV12-3/TRBV12-4|TRBJ1-5
CASSLGGGQPQHF
>TRBV20-1|TRBJ1-1
CSALRTGRMNTEAFF
>TRBV7-2|TRBJ2-1
CASSLPWDRISSF
>TRBV5-6|TRBJ2-6
CASSLVQAGANVLTF
>TRBV7-9|TRBJ1-6
CASSRGQGDNSPLHF
>TRBV20-1|TRBJ2-1
CSARDITRSYNEQFF
>TRBV7-2|TRBJ1-3
CASSLSFRSGNTIYF
>TRBV20-1|TRBJ2-1
CSSSQGYYNEQFF
>TRBV20-1|TRBJ2-5
CSAGRGQMETQYF
>TRBV5-1|TRBJ2-6
CASSSGSGANVLTF
>TRBV5-1|TRBJ2-1
CASSPASGGIGNEQFF
>TRBV19|TRBJ2-6
CASSLPEVAVLTF
>TRBV9|TRBJ1-6
CASSVKSDGPLEPLHF
>TRBV29-1|TRBJ2-1
CSELNPGRANEQFF
>TRBV4-2|TRBJ2-1
CASSPNRGSSYNEQFF
>TRBV5-1|TRBJ2-1
CASTTDTYNEQFF
>TRBV20-1|TRBJ1-2
CSAPTPGARGGYTF
>TRBV5-1|TRBJ2-6
CASSRGYNSGANVLTF
>TRBV10-3|TRBJ2-7
CAISEVAVEQYF
>TRBV15|TRBJ1-1
CATSRLTGTGAGRNTEAFF
>TRBV19|TRBJ1-2
CASSPDALDGYTF